This TCR beta chain was found in a study of cytomegalovirus exposure and HLA in healthy donors. The study's findings and limits: High sensitivity and specificity were reportedly achieved when the classifier diagnosed cytomegalovirus status. Rare TCR sequences predominated, though certain public TCRs were found in many donors. It was approximately 150 TCR beta chains that were listed as cytomegalovirus-associated.

This clone was recorded only once. Its target is unknown. TCRdb's table, derived via immunoSEQ multiplex PCR, lists solely in-frame clones and lacks some. The sample lists 110,000 or so clones; roughly 90% were seen once. The CDR3 has 14 residues. Trimming at V came to 4 bases and at J to 5 bases, leaving 4 bases not matched to a gene. CDR1 is SGHTS and CDR2 is YDEGEE in the germline V gene. The source material was PBMCs. The chain has TRBV5-8 and TRBJ1-1; 11 bases are a match to TRBD1. The receptor comes from a woman aged 18-29 years in good health and CMV-seronegative. In DNA, the CDR3 is TGTGCCAGCAGCCCCGGGACAGGGGGTACTGAAGCTTTCTTT. Its translation: CASSPGTGGTEAFF. The full variable domain, in which reference TRBV5-8 and TRBJ1-1 provide the parts outside the CDR3, is EAGVTQSPTHLIKTRGQQATLRCSPISGHTSVYWYQQALGLGLQFLLWYDEGEERNRGNFPPRFSGRQFPNYSSELNVNALELEDSALYLCASSPGTGGTEAFFGQGTRLTVV.